The sequence of this T cell receptor (beta chain) was determined in a study of response to subunit inactivated influenza vaccine. TCRdb used MiXCR to reprocess the RT-PCR reads, holding one entry per CDR3 protein. The sample lists around 850,000 distinct CDR3 sequences, approximately 17% occurring once. V lost 3 bases and J lost 4, with 7 bases in between. The length of the CDR3 is 13 residues. Looked up from germline, CDR1 is LGHNA and CDR2 is YSLEER. This clonotype originated in a middle-aged man who received an inactivated influenza vaccine. The sequencing here drew on PBMCs from blood, taken 5 days after vaccination. The chain is built from TRBV4-3 and TRBJ2-1; D not certain. CDR3: CASSHRVYNEQFF. Here the CDR3 DNA reads TGCGCCAGCAGCCACCGGGTGTACAATGAGCAGTTCTTC.